These T cell receptor beta chains were read from a single sample in a study of OX40 agonist ivuxolimab in advanced cancers. Sequenced by immunoSEQ multiplex PCR; TCRdb stores in-frame clones only, minus some. The table records about 64,000 clones, around 90% of them present only once. The specimen comprised CD4+ or CD8+ T cells sorted from blood, sampled in a trial of the OX40 agonist ivuxolimab. These receptors were obtained from an adult with an advanced solid tumor such as melanoma, head and neck, liver or kidney cancer. Both conserved end residues are part of each CDR3. The D gene is left open where the match is weak. The listing skips clone size in some rows; elsewhere it reads once, few, many or a size class.

clone size	V gene	D gene	J gene	CDR3 protein	CDR3 DNA
-	TRBV5-4	-	TRBJ2-5	CASSLAGQGETQYF	TGTGCCAGCAGCTTGGCCGGGCAAGGGGAGACCCAGTACTTC
few	TRBV6-5	-	TRBJ1-5	CASSNAGQNQPQHF	TGTGCCAGCAGTAACGCGGGACAAAATCAGCCCCAGCATTTT
-	TRBV15	-	TRBJ2-1	CATSNPGAVSYNEQFF	TGTGCCACCAGCAACCCTGGGGCCGTCTCCTACAATGAGCAGTTCTTC
-	TRBV5-1	TRBD1	TRBJ1-2	CASSSDRGNYGYTF	TGCGCCAGCAGCTCCGACAGGGGCAACTATGGCTACACCTTC
once	TRBV19	TRBD1	TRBJ1-2	CATQRTGNYGYTF	TGTGCCACCCAGCGGACAGGGAACTATGGCTACACCTTC
-	TRBV5-1	-	TRBJ2-5	CASSSGSRKETQYF	TGCGCCAGCAGCTCGGGTTCCAGAAAAGAGACCCAGTACTTC
once	TRBV6-4	-	TRBJ2-1	CASSDSRRGGYNEQFF	TGTGCCAGCAGTGACTCTAGAAGGGGGGGGTACAATGAGCAGTTCTTC
-	TRBV18	TRBD1	TRBJ1-1	CASSPTGGRGNTEAFF	TGTGCCAGCTCACCAACAGGGGGCAGGGGGAACACTGAAGCTTTCTTT
-	TRBV19	-	TRBJ1-5	CASTGNGNQPQHF	TGTGCCAGTACTGGAAATGGGAATCAGCCCCAGCATTTT
-	TRBV5-3	-	TRBJ2-7	CASSLLWAYEQYF	TGTGCCAGCAGCCTTCTTTGGGCATACGAGCAGTACTTC
-	TRBV6-1	-	TRBJ2-5	CAGSRDPAVQTQYF	TGTGCCGGCTCCCGGGACCCGGCGGTCCAGACCCAGTACTTC
once	TRBV6-5	TRBD1	TRBJ2-5	CASSAWGQQETQYF	TGTGCCAGCAGTGCTTGGGGACAGCAAGAGACCCAGTACTTC
once	TRBV6-1	-	TRBJ2-1	CASSEGVGYKQFF	TGTGCCAGCAGTGAAGGGGTGGGTTATAAGCAGTTCTTC
-	TRBV5-1	-	TRBJ2-3	CASSSEGPTQYF	TGCGCCAGCAGCTCAGAAGGACCAACGCAGTATTTT
-	TRBV5-1	-	TRBJ2-7	CASIGVGEGEQYF	TGCGCCAGCATCGGAGTGGGAGAGGGCGAGCAGTACTTC
-	TRBV7-6	TRBD1	TRBJ1-1	CASSSPDRATEAFF	TGTGCCAGCAGCTCGCCGGACAGGGCAACCGAAGCTTTCTTT
-	TRBV19	TRBD1	TRBJ2-1	CASSRRETQGSPNNEQFF	TGTGCCAGTAGTAGAAGAGAGACACAGGGGTCTCCAAACAATGAGCAGTTCTTC
-	TRBV27	TRBD1	TRBJ2-7	CASSRQGLYEQYF	TGTGCCAGCAGTAGACAGGGGCTCTACGAGCAGTACTTC
-	TRBV6-5	-	TRBJ2-7	CASSYSGGAADEQYF	TGTGCCAGCAGTTACTCGGGGGGCGCAGCGGACGAGCAGTACTTC
-	TRBV6-1	TRBD2	TRBJ2-5	CASSARSGRAQKTQYF	TGTGCCAGCAGTGCCCGTAGCGGGAGGGCCCAAAAGACCCAGTACTTC
-	TRBV6-5	-	TRBJ1-5	CASSSDRNQPQHF	TGTGCCAGCAGTTCCGACAGGAATCAGCCCCAGCATTTT